Shown below are 9 T cell receptor beta chains from a single sample sequenced in a study of beta chain features in type 1 diabetes (dated by TCRdb to the late 2010s). The paper as a whole reports these results and caveats: Type 1 diabetes patients showed a moderate but significant shortening of TCRB CDR3 length in all four CD4+ subsets.

No cognate antigen is known for these TCRs. The library was generated by the immunoSEQ multiplex PCR assay. The High Capacity cDNA Reverse Transcription Kit was used to reverse transcribe all of the isolated RNA, meaning that expressed TCRB transcripts were what got sequenced. Here the immuneACCESS table is served through TCRdb, limited to in-frame sequences with V and J called. Missing clones are a known gap in these copies; in checked studies unresolved V genes cover under half, and the rest lacks a known reason. For this sample there are hundreds of thousands of clones; roughly an eighth appear just once. The ten largest account for 0.03% to 0.045% of the sample. The sequenced material came from naive CD4+ T cells from blood. The sample's cell subset or site, from its label and the paper: true naive CD4+ T cells. The receptors stem from a man between 18 and 29 years old with type 1 diabetes.

J is TRBJ2-5 and V is TRBV19; D may be TRBD1 (5 bases). V shed 0 bases and J shed 4 bases, with 18 bases lying between them. Germline V gene sequence: CDR1 LNHDA, CDR2 SQIVND (reference sequence). The CDR3 contains 17 residues. CDR3 DNA sequence: TGTGCCAGTAGTATAGATGCATCCGACAGATTAGGAGAGACCCAGTACTTC. This sequence encodes CASSIDASDRLGETQYF.

This clone was observed a handful of times. V is TRBV19 and J is TRBJ1-5; D is undetermined. Germline V lookup: CDR1 LNHDA, CDR2 SQIVND (reference sequence). CDR3 length: 14 amino acids. Trimming stripped 3 bases from V and 6 bases from J, with 12 bases between. CDR3 region: CASSITPKGQPQHF. DNA of the CDR3: TGTGCCAGTAGTATCACCCCTAAGGGTCAGCCCCAGCATTTT.

J is TRBJ1-1 and V is TRBV5-6; unclear D gene. This CDR3 spans 13 amino acids. V was trimmed by 4 bases and J by 10 bases, leaving 17 bases between them. Per germline, CDR1 SGHDT and CDR2 YYEEEE. CDR3 sequence reads: CASSPSLRRGAFF. The CDR3 DNA reads as TGTGCCAGCAGCCCATCCCTTAGGCGAGGAGCTTTCTTT. Complete variable domain (other parts from reference TRBV5-6 and TRBJ1-1): DAGVTQSPTHLIKTRGQQVTLRCSPKSGHDTVSWYQQALGQGPQFIFQYYEEEERQRGNFPDRFSGHQFPNYSSELNVNALLLGDSALYLCASSPSLRRGAFFGQGTRLTVV.

This clone was found a few times. The V call is TRBV6-1, the J call TRBJ1-1; possibly TRBD1 for D (6 bases). The germline V and J ends were trimmed by 8 bases and 0 bases, with 10 bases remaining between them. The CDR3 length is 13 residues. Germline loops: CDR1 MNHNS, CDR2 SASEGT. CDR3 in amino acids: CASAGDLNTEAFF. DNA of the CDR3: TGTGCCAGCGCAGGGGACTTGAACACTGAAGCTTTCTTT.

The CDR3, as DNA: TGTGCCAGCAGCTTATCCGTGACAGGGCCCTACGAGCAGTACTTC. Residues: CASSLSVTGPYEQYF. The chain couples TRBV7-9 to TRBJ2-7, with 7 bases matching TRBD1. V gave up 2 bases and J gave up 2 bases; unmatched junction bases: 6. Germline V gene data show CDR1 as SEHNR and CDR2 as FQNEAQ (reference sequence). The CDR3 length is 15 residues.

This chain joins TRBV7-2 and TRBJ2-7, with 9 bases matching TRBD2. This CDR3 has 16 residues. Trimming cost V 3 bases and J 7 bases; bases outside gene matches: 13. From germline, CDR1 is SGHTA and CDR2 FQGNSA. The CDR3 spells CASSLSTASGAREQYF. The CDR3 bases are TGTGCCAGCAGCTTGAGTACCGCTAGCGGGGCGCGTGAGCAGTACTTC.

As concerns this clone: Other DNA sequences in this specimen translate into the identical CDR3. The chain joins TRBV9 to TRBJ2-1; D ambiguous. Trimming took 0 bases from V and 8 from J, leaving 6 bases between them. Germline CDR1 SGDLS, CDR2 YYNGEE. The CDR3 covers 12 residues. CDR3 protein: CASSVAGDEQFF. The CDR3 bases are TGTGCCAGCAGCGTAGCGGGCGATGAGCAGTTCTTC.

This clone was detected only a few times. This chain uses TRBV14 with TRBJ2-3; D may be TRBD2 (6 bases). V was clipped by 3 bases and J by 2 bases, with 12 bases between them. This CDR3 region has 15 residues. Germline V gene sequence: CDR1 SGHDN, CDR2 FVKESK. CDR3 DNA sequence: TGTGCCAGCAGCCATCGGGACTGGCACACAGATACGCAGTATTTT. The encoded protein is CASSHRDWHTDTQYF.

This CDR3 reads CASRLRDTSYEQYF. CDR3 nucleotides: TGTGCCAGCAGATTACGGGACACCTCCTACGAGCAGTACTTC. J is TRBJ2-7 and V is TRBV5-6; possible D gene TRBD1, 6 bases. Trimming stripped 5 bases from V and 0 bases from J, with 12 bases between. The CDR3 covers 14 residues. Germline values: CDR1 SGHDT, CDR2 YYEEEE.